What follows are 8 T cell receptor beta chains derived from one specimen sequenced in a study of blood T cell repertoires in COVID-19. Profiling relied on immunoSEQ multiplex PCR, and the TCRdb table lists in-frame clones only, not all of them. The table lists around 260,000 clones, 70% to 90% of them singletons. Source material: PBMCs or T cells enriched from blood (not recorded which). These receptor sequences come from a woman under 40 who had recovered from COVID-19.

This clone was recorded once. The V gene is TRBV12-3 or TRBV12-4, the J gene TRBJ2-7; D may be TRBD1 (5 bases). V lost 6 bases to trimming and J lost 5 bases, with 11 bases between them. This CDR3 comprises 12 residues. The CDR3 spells CASSLTVHEQYF. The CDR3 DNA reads TGTGCCAGCAGCTTGACAGTCCACGAGCAGTACTTC.

CDR3 bases: TGCAGCGTTCAATACAGGGTCACTGAAGCTTTCTTT. Residues: CSVQYRVTEAFF. The chain employs TRBV29-1 and TRBJ1-1; D possibly corresponds to TRBD1 (6 bases). This CDR3 region has 12 residues. Germline CDR1 SQVTM, CDR2 ANQGSEA. Trimming stripped 5 bases from V and 4 bases from J, with 11 bases between.

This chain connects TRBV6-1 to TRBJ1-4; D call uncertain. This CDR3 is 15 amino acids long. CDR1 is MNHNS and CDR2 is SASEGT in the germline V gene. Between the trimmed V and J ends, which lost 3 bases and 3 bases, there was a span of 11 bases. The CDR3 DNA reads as TGTGCCAGCAGTGATACGGGGTCTTCTAATGAAAAACTGTTTTTT. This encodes CASSDTGSSNEKLFF.

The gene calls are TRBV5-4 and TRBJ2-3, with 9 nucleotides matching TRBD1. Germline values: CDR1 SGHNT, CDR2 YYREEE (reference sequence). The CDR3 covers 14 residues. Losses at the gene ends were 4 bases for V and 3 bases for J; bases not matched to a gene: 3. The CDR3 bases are TGTGCCAGCAGCGTGGACAGGGGAACAGATACGCAGTATTTT. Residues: CASSVDRGTDTQYF.

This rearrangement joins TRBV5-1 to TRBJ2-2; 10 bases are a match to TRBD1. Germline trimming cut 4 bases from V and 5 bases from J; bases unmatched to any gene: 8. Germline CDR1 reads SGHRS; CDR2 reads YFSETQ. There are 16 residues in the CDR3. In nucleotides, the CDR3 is TGCGCCAGCAGCCCGACCGGGACAGGGGTTACCGGGGAGCTGTTTTTT. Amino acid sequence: CASSPTGTGVTGELFF.

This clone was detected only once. CDR3 in amino acids: CASSLGLAPYEQYF. CDR3 bases: TGTGCCAGCAGTCTAGGACTAGCCCCCTACGAGCAGTACTTC. The rearrangement uses TRBV28 and TRBJ2-7, with 8 bases aligning to TRBD2. The trim removed 5 bases at V and 2 bases at J, leaving 5 bases unmatched. This CDR3 region has 14 residues. CDR1 and CDR2 (germline): MDHEN, SYDVKM.

CDR3 sequence (DNA): TGCGCCAGCAGCTACCTCACAGGGGCTGGAAACACCATATATTTT. Translated: CASSYLTGAGNTIYF. The genes are TRBV5-1 and TRBJ1-3; TRBD1 agrees at 7 bases. The CDR3 length is 15 residues. The V gene end was trimmed by 3 bases and the J gene end by 2 bases; junction bases not matched to a gene: 5. From germline, CDR1 is SGHRS and CDR2 YFSETQ.

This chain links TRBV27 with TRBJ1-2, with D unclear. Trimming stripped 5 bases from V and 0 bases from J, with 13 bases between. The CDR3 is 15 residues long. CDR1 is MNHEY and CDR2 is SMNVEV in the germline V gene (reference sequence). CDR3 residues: CASSPAQHPNYGYTF. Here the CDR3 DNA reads TGTGCCAGCAGTCCGGCACAGCACCCTAACTATGGCTACACCTTC.